The next 8 T cell receptor beta chains were all read from a single sample in a study of T cells in tumors after PD-1 blockade. Sequencing used immunoSEQ multiplex PCR; TCRdb keeps in-frame clones, though not all of them. The sample has approximately 12,000 clones, approximately 63% seen once. The specimen was tumor tissue, collected before anti-PD-1 treatment. These receptors came from a human donor with basal cell carcinoma.

This clone appeared a single time. The CDR3 DNA reads TGTGCCACCAGCAGCATAGTAGGGAGATTCGATGGCTACACCTTC. This sequence encodes CATSSIVGRFDGYTF. The chain uses TRBV15 and TRBJ1-2; D uncertain. The V end lost 3 bases, the J end lost 6 bases, and 17 bases lay between the germline ends. Germline assignment: CDR1 LNHNV and CDR2 YYDKDF (reference sequence). This CDR3 has 15 residues.

This clone was detected only once. The chain employs TRBV30 and TRBJ2-1; tentatively, D is TRBD1 (6 bases). The V gene lost 3 bases and the J gene lost 0 bases, with 6 bases spanning the gap. Per germline, CDR1 GTSNPN and CDR2 SVGIG (reference sequence). The CDR3 has 13 amino acids. The CDR3 is CAWRDSSYNEQFF. CDR3 DNA sequence: TGTGCCTGGAGGGACAGCTCCTACAATGAGCAGTTCTTC.

The rearrangement joins TRBV30 to TRBJ2-7; D perhaps matches TRBD1 (6 bases). Germline values: CDR1 GTSNPN, CDR2 SVGIG (reference sequence). The CDR3 has 13 amino acids. V shed 3 bases and J shed 6 bases, with 15 bases lying between them. The CDR3 DNA reads TGTGCCTGGAGACAGGGAAATCGGTTCGAGCAGTACTTC. This encodes CAWRQGNRFEQYF. Full variable domain (remainder filled in from reference TRBV30 and TRBJ2-7): SQTIHQWPATLVQPVGSPLSLECTVEGTSNPNLYWYRQAAGRGLQLLFYSVGIGQISSEVPQNLSASRPQDRQFILSSKKLLLSDSGFYLCAWRQGNRFEQYFGPGTRLTVT.

This chain joins TRBV30 and TRBJ1-2, with D perhaps TRBD1 (6 bases). The germline V and J ends were trimmed by 0 bases and 10 bases, with 15 bases remaining between them. The germline CDR1 and CDR2 sequences are GTSNPN and SVGIG (reference sequence). This CDR3 has 13 residues. Written as DNA, the CDR3 is TGTGCCTGGAGTGTACTCCAGGGGAGTGCCTACACCTTC. Translating gives CAWSVLQGSAYTF.

The chain joins TRBV4-1 to TRBJ2-3; D call uncertain. CDR1 and CDR2 (germline): MGHRA, YSYEKL. There are 14 residues in the CDR3. V lost 1 base, J lost 5 bases, and 10 bases lay in between. Here the CDR3 reads CASSQVARGDTQYF. As DNA, the CDR3 is TGCGCCAGCAGCCAAGTGGCGAGAGGAGATACGCAGTATTTT.

This clone was detected only once. V usage is TRBV10-3 and J usage is TRBJ1-1; 10 bases align to TRBD1. V lost 6 bases, J lost 5 bases, and 6 bases stayed unmatched. The CDR3 length is 14 residues. Germline CDR1 is ENHRY and CDR2 is SYGVKD. For the CDR3, the DNA is TGTGCCATCAGGAGACAGGGGGCTAATACTGAAGCTTTCTTT. Translating gives CAIRRQGANTEAFF.

The rearrangement joins TRBV4-3 to TRBJ2-5, with no clear D. The CDR3 spans 14 residues. CDR1 is LGHNA, CDR2 YSLEER, per germline. The V and J ends lost 0 bases and 6 bases respectively, with 11 bases between them. CDR3 DNA: TGCGCCAGCAGCCAAGACCAGGAGTCGAAGACCCAGTACTTC. Translating gives CASSQDQESKTQYF.

As to this clone: At the DNA level, this CDR3 is encoded by other sequences in the same sample as well. DNA for the CDR3: TGTGCCAGCAGCCTCGGGTCCTACGAGCAGTACTTC. Encoded protein: CASSLGSYEQYF. The chain joins TRBV7-8 to TRBJ2-7; D is uncertain. Germline lookup yields CDR1 SGHVS and CDR2 FQNEAQ. The CDR3 sequence is 12 residues long. With 5 bases removed from V and 1 base from J, the gap between germline ends came to 6 bases.